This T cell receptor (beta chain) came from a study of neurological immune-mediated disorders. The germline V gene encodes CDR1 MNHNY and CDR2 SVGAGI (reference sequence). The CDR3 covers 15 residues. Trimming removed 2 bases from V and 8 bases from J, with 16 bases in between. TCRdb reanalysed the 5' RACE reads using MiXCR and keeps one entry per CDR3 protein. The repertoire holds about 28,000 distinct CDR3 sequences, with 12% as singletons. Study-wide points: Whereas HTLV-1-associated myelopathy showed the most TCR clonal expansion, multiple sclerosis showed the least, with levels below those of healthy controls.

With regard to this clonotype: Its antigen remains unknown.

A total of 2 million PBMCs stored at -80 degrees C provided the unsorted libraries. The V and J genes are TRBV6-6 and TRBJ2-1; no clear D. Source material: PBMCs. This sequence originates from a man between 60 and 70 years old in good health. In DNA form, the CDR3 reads TGTGCCAGCAGTTACGGAGACGCCTTTTTGGATGAGCAGTTCTTC. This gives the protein CASSYGDAFLDEQFF.